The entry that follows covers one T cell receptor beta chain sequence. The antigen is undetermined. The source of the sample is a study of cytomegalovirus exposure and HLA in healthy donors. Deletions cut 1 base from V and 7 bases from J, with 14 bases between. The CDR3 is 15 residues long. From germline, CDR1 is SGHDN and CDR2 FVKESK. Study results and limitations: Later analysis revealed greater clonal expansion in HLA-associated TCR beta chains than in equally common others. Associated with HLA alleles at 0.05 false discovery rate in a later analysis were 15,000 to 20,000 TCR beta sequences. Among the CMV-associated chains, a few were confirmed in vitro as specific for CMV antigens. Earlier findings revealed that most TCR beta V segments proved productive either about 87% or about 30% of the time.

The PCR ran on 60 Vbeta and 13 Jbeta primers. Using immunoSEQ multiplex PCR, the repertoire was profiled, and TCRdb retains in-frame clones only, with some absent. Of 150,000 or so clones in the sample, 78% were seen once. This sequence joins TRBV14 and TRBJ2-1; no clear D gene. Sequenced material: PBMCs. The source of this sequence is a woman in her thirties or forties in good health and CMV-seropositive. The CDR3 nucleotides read TGTGCCAGCAGCCAAGTCCAGGCCTACGCAAATGAGCAGTTCTTC. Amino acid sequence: CASSQVQAYANEQFF.